The present T cell receptor (beta chain) was sequenced within a study of PD-1 blockade in classical Hodgkin lymphoma. Relapses following autologous stem cell transplantation were seen in all patients, with brentuximab vedotin exposure varying. CDR3 length: 15 amino acids. V lost 4 bases to trimming and J lost 6 bases; unmatched junction nucleotides: 4. In germline, CDR1 is SGHRS, CDR2 YFSETQ. Study-level findings and limits: Healthy donors reportedly exceeded newly diagnosed patients in baseline TCR diversity. TCR diversity in CD4+, not CD8+, cells rose significantly by C4D1.

With regard to this clone: What it binds is not known.

The protocol was immunoSEQ multiplex PCR, while the TCRdb copy is restricted to in-frame clones and leaves out a portion. The table records tens of thousands of clones, around three quarters of them present only once. The chain recombines TRBV5-1 with TRBJ2-1, with 13 nucleotides matching TRBD2. The receptor was derived from a human donor with classical Hodgkin lymphoma. This material consisted of peripheral blood mononuclear cells (PBMCs), taken before the second cycle of nivolumab. This CDR3 reads CASSRGLAGLNEQFF. The CDR3 DNA is TGCGCCAGCAGCCGGGGACTAGCGGGACTCAATGAGCAGTTCTTC.